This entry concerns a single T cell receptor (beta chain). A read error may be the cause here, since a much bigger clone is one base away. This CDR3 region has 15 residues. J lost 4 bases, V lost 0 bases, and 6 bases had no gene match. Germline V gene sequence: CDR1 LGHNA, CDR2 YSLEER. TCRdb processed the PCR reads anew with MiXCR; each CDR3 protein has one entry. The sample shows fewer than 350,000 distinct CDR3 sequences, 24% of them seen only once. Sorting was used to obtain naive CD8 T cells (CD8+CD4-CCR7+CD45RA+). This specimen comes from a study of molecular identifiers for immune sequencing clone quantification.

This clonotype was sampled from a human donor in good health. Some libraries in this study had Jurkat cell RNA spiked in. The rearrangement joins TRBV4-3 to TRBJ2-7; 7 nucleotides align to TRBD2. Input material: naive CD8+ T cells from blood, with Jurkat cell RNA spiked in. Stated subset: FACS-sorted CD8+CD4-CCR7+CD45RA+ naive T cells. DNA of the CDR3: TGCGCCAGCAGCCAAGAAACCCAAGCGGGGTACGAGCAGTACTTC. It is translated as CASSQETQAGYEQYF.